A single T cell receptor (beta chain) is shown here with its context. Clones were read by immunoSEQ multiplex PCR, and TCRdb kept only the in-frame ones, dropping some. The data show fewer than 350,000 clones, about 89% seen once. The source of the sample is a study of blood T cell repertoires in COVID-19. Overall study context: Sites in the United States, Italy and Spain provided acute and convalescent COVID-19 samples. PBMCs, B-cell-depleted T cells, or T cells were the source of the cDNA or gDNA that made up the material.

The V gene's germline CDR1 is LGHNT and CDR2 FRNRAP. This CDR3 contains 14 residues. V lost 2 bases, J lost 8 bases, and 13 bases lay in between. The sequencing sample was made of peripheral blood. The V gene is TRBV12-5, the J gene TRBJ2-1; D is perhaps TRBD2 (6 bases). This sequence originates from a man aged 40-49 years with acute or convalescent COVID-19. The CDR3 loop reads CASGLPGGADEQFF. Written as DNA, the CDR3 is TGTGCTAGTGGTTTGCCCGGAGGGGCGGATGAGCAGTTCTTC.